These 21 T cell receptor beta chains share one sample of origin, sequenced in a study of shared clonotypes between healthy human individuals. Sequenced by immunoSEQ multiplex PCR; TCRdb stores in-frame clones only, minus some. This table has about 330,000 clones, 80% to 90% appearing once. Sequencing input: memory CD8+ T cells sorted from blood. As to subset: CD45RO+ cells pooled with CCR7-negative TemRA cells. The receptors were sampled from a young man in good health.

J is TRBJ2-7 and V is TRBV7-6; 7 bases are shared with TRBD2. Unmatched junction bases numbered 15, after V lost 0 bases and J lost 4 bases. The CDR3 contains 18 residues. The germline CDR1 and CDR2 sequences are SGHVS and FNYEAQ. CDR3 amino acids: CASSLATPSGEGWYEQYF. The CDR3 coding sequence is TGTGCCAGCAGCTTAGCCACCCCATCTGGGGAGGGCTGGTACGAGCAGTACTTC.

The chain employs TRBV27 and TRBJ1-5; D gene ambiguous. The CDR3 totals 15 residues. Per germline, CDR1 MNHEY and CDR2 SMNVEV (reference sequence). V was shortened by 1 base and J by 0 bases, with 7 bases between the two germline ends. The CDR3 nucleotides are TGTGCCAGCAGTTTATATGGGAATAGCAATCAGCCCCAGCATTTT. It translates to CASSLYGNSNQPQHF.

V gene TRBV29-1 combines with J gene TRBJ2-2, with D possibly being TRBD1 or TRBD2 (6 bases each). The germline CDR1 and CDR2 sequences are SQVTM and ANQGSEA. Between the trimmed V and J ends, which lost 0 bases and 4 bases, there was a span of 9 bases. The CDR3 loop spans 14 amino acids. CDR3 protein: CSVEEGGGTGELFF. The DNA of the CDR3 is TGCAGCGTTGAAGAAGGGGGAGGCACCGGGGAGCTGTTTTTT.

Comments on this clone: This sample also contains other DNA sequences that code for the same CDR3. The chain combines TRBV6-5 with TRBJ1-1; D ambiguous. This CDR3 region has 13 residues. V was shortened by 2 bases and J by 1 base, with 5 bases between the two germline ends. Germline loops: CDR1 MNHEY, CDR2 SVGAGI. Here the CDR3 reads CASSYGPNTEAFF. The CDR3 coding sequence is TGTGCCAGCAGTTACGGCCCGAACACTGAAGCTTTCTTT.

The V call is TRBV29-1, the J call TRBJ2-5, with TRBD2 matching 12 bases. Germline trimming cut 0 bases from V and 2 bases from J; bases unmatched to any gene: 7. The germline gives CDR1 SQVTM, CDR2 ANQGSEA. The CDR3 spans 17 residues. The CDR3 loop reads CSVEDFLLAGGQETQYF. CDR3 coding DNA: TGCAGCGTTGAAGATTTCCTACTAGCGGGGGGACAAGAGACCCAGTACTTC.

This clone was detected only once. V is TRBV6-1 and J is TRBJ1-5; tentatively, D is TRBD1 (5 bases). Deletions cut 7 bases from V and 5 bases from J, with 18 bases between. There are 15 residues in the CDR3. The germline V gene encodes CDR1 MNHNS and CDR2 SASEGT. The CDR3 region has the DNA TGTGCCAGCATTTGGGACCGAGGATCCTATCAGCCCCAGCATTTT. This encodes CASIWDRGSYQPQHF.

The gene calls are TRBV7-9 and TRBJ2-7; D remains unclear. V was shortened by 2 bases and J by 6 bases, with 5 bases between the two germline ends. Per the germline V gene, CDR1 is SEHNR and CDR2 is FQNEAQ (reference sequence). The CDR3 has 11 amino acids. The DNA for the CDR3 is TGTGCCAGCAGCTTATCGGGCGAGCAGTACTTC. This gives the protein CASSLSGEQYF.

CDR3 DNA: TGTGCCAGCACCGGGACTACCTCGGCCGGGGAGCTGTTTTTT. It translates to CASTGTTSAGELFF. The genes are TRBV5-4 and TRBJ2-2; TRBD2 aligns across 7 bases. Germline V CDR1 and CDR2: SGHNT, YYREEE (reference sequence). The CDR3 contains 14 residues. Germline trimming cut 6 bases from V and 6 bases from J; bases unmatched to any gene: 8.

The genes are TRBV9 and TRBJ2-3; 9 bases are shared with TRBD2. The CDR3 runs 15 residues. Germline CDR1 and CDR2: SGDLS and YYNGEE. The V and J ends lost 3 bases and 8 bases, in that order; junction bases with no gene match: 10. CDR3 sequence reads: CASSGPSGVQGTQYF. The DNA for the CDR3 is TGTGCCAGCAGCGGTCCTAGCGGGGTTCAGGGTACGCAGTATTTT.

The genes are TRBV29-1 and TRBJ2-1; D assignment may be TRBD1 or TRBD2 (5 bases each). Trimming stripped 7 bases from V and 5 bases from J, with 15 bases between. Germline loops: CDR1 SQVTM, CDR2 ANQGSEA. The length of the CDR3 is 13 residues. This chain's CDR3 is CSATPGRHNEQFF. CDR3 nucleotides: TGCAGCGCAACACCGGGACGTCACAATGAGCAGTTCTTC.

The chain is built from TRBV4-1 and TRBJ2-3; D is perhaps TRBD2 (5 bases). The CDR3 consists of 15 residues. Trimming shortened V by 2 bases and J by 2 bases, and 11 bases separated the two germline ends. From germline, CDR1 is MGHRA and CDR2 YSYEKL. The CDR3 DNA follows: TGCGCCAGCAGCCAACAGCGAGGGTACACAGATACGCAGTATTTT. It yields the protein CASSQQRGYTDTQYF.

The chain combines TRBV4-1 with TRBJ2-7; maybe TRBD2 (5 bases). V was shortened by 8 bases and J by 5 bases, with 22 bases between the two germline ends. CDR1 and CDR2 from the germline V gene are MGHRA and YSYEKL. The CDR3 consists of 15 residues. This chain's CDR3 is CASAILGLRFDEQYF. The CDR3 DNA reads TGCGCCAGCGCAATATTAGGACTGCGCTTCGACGAGCAGTACTTC.

The rearrangement joins TRBV13 to TRBJ2-3; D might be TRBD1 (5 bases). Germline-derived CDR1 and CDR2 are PRHDT and FYEKMQ (reference sequence). Trimming left V 6 bases short and J 1 base short, with 8 bases between. The CDR3 sequence is 13 residues long. Written as DNA, the CDR3 is TGTGCCAGCAGAGGGGCTGGCACAGATACGCAGTATTTT. Translation gives CASRGAGTDTQYF.

V is TRBV4-3 and J is TRBJ2-7; 9 bases fit TRBD1. The CDR3 consists of 15 residues. Trimming took 0 bases from V and 3 from J; bases not matched to a gene: 3. The germline CDR1 and CDR2 sequences are LGHNA and YSLEER. For the CDR3, the DNA is TGCGCCAGCAGCCAAGACTGGACAGGGGTCTACGAGCAGTACTTC. This sequence encodes CASSQDWTGVYEQYF.

This clone appeared a single time. The conserved closing phenylalanine or tryptophan is absent in this CDR3, likely reflecting a read error. The DNA is left out, because the CDR3 cannot be placed on it with certainty; the CDR3 is given as TCRdb lists it. The gene calls are TRBV28 and TRBJ1-1; the table calls TRBD1, which could not be checked here. With termini counted, the CDR3 has 12 amino acids. CDR1 is MDHEN, CDR2 SYDVKM, per germline. Here the CDR3 reads CASSSYDLTGEL.

This sequence joins TRBV27 and TRBJ2-5; weak D call: TRBD2 (6 bases). With 1 base removed from V and 1 base from J, the gap between germline ends came to 13 bases. Germline V gene data show CDR1 as MNHEY and CDR2 as SMNVEV (reference sequence). The CDR3 is 16 residues long. In DNA, the CDR3 is TGTGCCAGCAGTTTATTTCCAGCGGGCCGCCAAGAGACCCAGTACTTC. This codes for CASSLFPAGRQETQYF.

CDR3 nucleotide sequence: TGCGCCAGCAGCTGGGGGCCCTCGCGGGACATTAGCACAGATACGCAGTATTTT. Translated: CASSWGPSRDISTDTQYF. The chain carries TRBV5-1 and TRBJ2-3, with D perhaps TRBD1 or TRBD2 (6 bases each). V gave up 3 bases and J gave up 0 bases, with 20 bases separating them. There are 18 residues in the CDR3. Looked up from germline, CDR1 is SGHRS and CDR2 is YFSETQ.

The chain uses TRBV6-1 and TRBJ1-1, with D maybe TRBD1 (5 bases). The CDR3 is 15 residues long. Trimming pared 6 bases from V and 1 base from J, leaving 15 bases between. Looked up from germline, CDR1 is MNHNS and CDR2 is SASEGT. The CDR3 spells CASRDWRTKNTEAFF. In DNA form, the CDR3 reads TGTGCCAGCAGAGATTGGAGGACAAAGAACACTGAAGCTTTCTTT.

This clone showed up just a few times. This chain uses TRBV9 with TRBJ1-2, with D hard to call. The CDR3 is made up of 15 amino acids. V lost 4 bases and J lost 5, with 18 bases in between. Germline loops: CDR1 SGDLS, CDR2 YYNGEE. The CDR3 sequence is CASSPGLKVEYGYTF. The CDR3 DNA follows: TGTGCCAGCAGCCCCGGACTCAAGGTGGAATATGGCTACACCTTC.

In its sample, this clone was seen a few times. The chain is built from TRBV30 and TRBJ2-2, with a possible D match to TRBD2 (6 bases). Germline V gene data show CDR1 as GTSNPN and CDR2 as SVGIG (reference sequence). The CDR3 has 14 amino acids. The V and J ends lost 8 bases and 0 bases respectively, with 13 bases between them. CDR3 protein: CAGRDWTNTGELFF. DNA of the CDR3: TGTGCCGGGCGGGACTGGACGAACACCGGGGAGCTGTTTTTT.

Remarks on this clone: At the DNA level, this CDR3 is encoded by other sequences in the same sample as well. This chain links TRBV6-5 with TRBJ2-7; 8 positions match TRBD1. The CDR3 loop spans 15 amino acids. V shed 0 bases, J shed 3 bases, and the junction held 4 bases outside the gene matches. Germline V gene data show CDR1 as MNHEY and CDR2 as SVGAGI. The chain's CDR3 is CASSYSSGGSYEQYF. CDR3 coding DNA: TGTGCCAGCAGTTACTCTTCAGGGGGCAGCTACGAGCAGTACTTC.